These 29 T cell receptor beta chains share one sample of origin, sequenced in a study of T cells in localized non-small cell lung cancer (dated by TCRdb to between 2020 and 2021). The library came from the immunoSEQ multiplex PCR assay. Not all clones reach the TCRdb copy of this immuneACCESS table, which keeps in-frame sequences only. Checked studies attribute under half of the gap to unresolved V genes and leave the rest unexplained. Present in this sample are 90,000 to 95,000 clones, roughly 93% of which were seen just once. The top ten constitute 4.1% of the sample. This sample comprised PBMCs, obtained before any cancer treatment. All receptors come from a woman aged 35-75 years with stage II squamous cell lung carcinoma.

This sequence joins TRBV5-1 and TRBJ1-2, with D maybe TRBD1 (5 bases). The CDR3 has 15 amino acids. V was pared by 0 bases and J by 6 bases, with 15 bases between. Germline CDR1 reads SGHRS; CDR2 reads YFSETQ. CDR3 sequence: CASSLARQTEDGYTF. CDR3 DNA: TGCGCCAGCAGCTTGGCGCGACAGACCGAAGATGGCTACACCTTC.

This clone was counted a single time. The V and J genes are TRBV5-4 and TRBJ1-3, with D maybe TRBD1 (5 bases). V gave up 4 bases and J gave up 0 bases, with 11 bases separating them. The CDR3 sequence is 15 residues long. Germline assignment: CDR1 SGHNT and CDR2 YYREEE (reference sequence). CDR3 sequence reads: CASSGGRNSGNTIYF. The CDR3 DNA reads TGTGCCAGCAGCGGGGGACGGAACTCTGGAAACACCATATATTTT. Full variable domain (remainder filled in from reference TRBV5-4 and TRBJ1-3): ETGVTQSPTHLIKTRGQQVTLRCSSQSGHNTVSWYQQALGQGPQFIFQYYREEENGRGNFPPRFSGLQFPNYSSELNVNALELDDSALYLCASSGGRNSGNTIYFGEGSWLTVV.

This chain links TRBV14 with TRBJ1-3; no clear D. Looked up from germline, CDR1 is SGHDN and CDR2 is FVKESK. Deletions cut 5 bases from V and 2 bases from J, with 1 base between. CDR3 size: 11 residues. The CDR3 coding sequence is TGTGCCAGCAGCGCTGGAAACACCATATATTTT. This translates into CASSAGNTIYF.

V is TRBV11-2 and J is TRBJ1-5; 10 nucleotides line up with TRBD1. The CDR3 contains 15 residues. Unmatched junction bases numbered 5, after V lost 3 bases and J lost 6 bases. Germline CDR1 is SGHAT and CDR2 is FQNNGV. The CDR3 DNA sequence: TGTGCCAGCAGCTTCGGGACAGGGGAGGGTCAGCCCCAGCATTTT. This encodes CASSFGTGEGQPQHF.

The chain has TRBV19 and TRBJ1-3, with D perhaps TRBD1 (6 bases). The CDR3 is made up of 14 amino acids. V lost 7 bases, J lost 5 bases, and 15 bases lay in between. Per germline, CDR1 LNHDA and CDR2 SQIVND (reference sequence). DNA of the CDR3: TGTGCCAGTACGTTGGGGGACAACCGAAACACCATATATTTT. It specifies CASTLGDNRNTIYF.

The chain uses TRBV19 and TRBJ2-6; 8 positions agree with TRBD1. CDR1 is LNHDA and CDR2 is SQIVND in the germline V gene (reference sequence). The CDR3 has 18 amino acids. The junction had 12 bases not matched to a gene; V was cut back by 8 bases and J by 0 bases. CDR3: CASQQTRTGISGANVLTF. In nucleotides, the CDR3 is TGTGCCAGTCAGCAAACCCGGACAGGGATCTCTGGGGCCAACGTCCTGACTTTC.

This sequence joins TRBV5-1 and TRBJ1-5, with no clear D. The length of the CDR3 is 14 residues. CDR1 is SGHRS and CDR2 is YFSETQ in the germline V gene. V lost 0 bases to trimming and J lost 5 bases, with 9 bases between them. CDR3 nucleotides: TGCGCCAGCAGCTTGGAAGGCAGAGATCAGCCCCAGCATTTT. Translation: CASSLEGRDQPQHF.

The sample holds one count of this clone. This sequence joins TRBV10-3 and TRBJ2-1; weak D call: TRBD1 (6 bases). Germline values: CDR1 ENHRY, CDR2 SYGVKD. The CDR3 is 15 amino acids. Trimming removed 3 bases from V and 7 bases from J, with 16 bases in between. The CDR3 nucleotides are TGTGCCATCAGTGACACAGGGAAGACGAAAAATGAGCAGTTCTTC. Protein sequence: CAISDTGKTKNEQFF.

This rearrangement joins TRBV5-1 to TRBJ2-5, with D perhaps TRBD2 (6 bases). The germline V gene has CDR1 SGHRS and CDR2 YFSETQ. There are 16 residues in the CDR3. Deletions cut 0 bases from V and 4 bases from J, with 16 bases between. As DNA, the CDR3 is TGCGCCAGCAGCTTGGCAGGGACCGGGGGTGGAGAGACCCAGTACTTC. Protein product: CASSLAGTGGGETQYF.

This clone showed up just a few times. The rearrangement joins TRBV7-8 to TRBJ2-5; tentatively, D is TRBD2 (6 bases). This CDR3 spans 16 amino acids. Germline CDR1 reads SGHVS; CDR2 reads FQNEAQ. The ends were cut back, 5 bases at V and 5 bases at J, with 21 bases in the middle. This CDR3 is CASSRITRGVVETQYF. The DNA of the CDR3 is TGTGCCAGCAGCCGAATTACCCGCGGGGTCGTGGAGACCCAGTACTTC.

The chain has TRBV27 and TRBJ1-3; D not certain. This CDR3 spans 13 amino acids. Between the trimmed V and J ends, which lost 6 bases and 0 bases, there was a span of 6 bases. CDR1 is MNHEY and CDR2 is SMNVEV in the germline V gene (reference sequence). In DNA form, the CDR3 reads TGTGCCAGCAGGCCAAGCTCTGGAAACACCATATATTTT. It is translated as CASRPSSGNTIYF.

In its sample, this clone was seen a few times. The DNA of the CDR3 is TGTGCCAGCAGTTTACGTAGCGGGAGATCGGGAGAGCAGTACTTC. Protein sequence: CASSLRSGRSGEQYF. The chain couples TRBV27 to TRBJ2-7, with 9 bases aligning to TRBD2. The CDR3 runs to 15 residues. Germline loops: CDR1 MNHEY, CDR2 SMNVEV (reference sequence). The V gene end was trimmed by 2 bases and the J gene end by 7 bases; junction bases not matched to a gene: 9.

The chain recombines TRBV12-5 with TRBJ2-7; perhaps TRBD2 as D (6 bases). Germline CDR1 reads LGHNT; CDR2 reads FRNRAP. The V gene lost 3 bases and the J gene lost 2 bases, with 11 bases spanning the gap. The CDR3 length is 14 residues. The CDR3 DNA reads TGTGCTAGTGGTTTACGCGGGACCCCCTACGAGCAGTACTTC. Protein product: CASGLRGTPYEQYF. Complete variable domain (other parts from reference TRBV12-5 and TRBJ2-7): DARVTQTPRHKVTEMGQEVTMRCQPILGHNTVFWYRQTMMQGLELLAYFRNRAPLDDSGMPKDRFSAEMPDATLATLKIQPSEPRDSAVYFCASGLRGTPYEQYFGPGTRLTVT.

The V gene is TRBV18, the J gene TRBJ2-5, with no clear D. This CDR3 has 11 residues. V lost 8 bases, J lost 1 base, and 5 bases lay in between. Germline-derived CDR1 and CDR2 are KGHSH and LQKENI. CDR3 sequence: CASLVQETQYF. For the CDR3, the DNA is TGTGCCAGCCTGGTCCAAGAGACCCAGTACTTC.

With respect to this clone: A single base separates this from a much larger clone, so it may be a read error. The sample has other DNA sequences that encode this CDR3 too. This chain uses TRBV5-1 with TRBJ1-2, with D perhaps TRBD1 (6 bases). This CDR3 has 14 amino acids. Germline V gene data show CDR1 as SGHRS and CDR2 as YFSETQ. CDR3 residues: CASSQTTGRDGYTF. The DNA for the CDR3 is TGCGCTAGCAGCCAGACCACAGGGAGAGATGGCTACACCTTC.

J is TRBJ1-2 and V is TRBV19; D remains unclear. The V end was cut by 5 bases, the J end by 2 bases, with 24 bases between. This CDR3 is 18 amino acids long. The germline V gene has CDR1 LNHDA and CDR2 SQIVND (reference sequence). The CDR3 region is CASSPIPQAFGGNYGYTF. The DNA of the CDR3 is TGTGCCAGTAGTCCAATCCCCCAGGCCTTCGGAGGGAACTATGGCTACACCTTC. The variable domain in full, completed from reference TRBV19 and TRBJ1-2, reads DGGITQSPKYLFRKEGQNVTLSCEQNLNHDAMYWYRQDPGQGLRLIYYSQIVNDFQKGDIAEGYSVSREKKESFPLTVTSAQKNPTAFYLCASSPIPQAFGGNYGYTFGSGTRLTVV.

This clone was observed a single time. J is TRBJ2-4 and V is TRBV7-2; 7 bases are a match to TRBD2. V lost 6 bases, J lost 7 bases, and 9 bases stayed unmatched. The CDR3 runs to 14 residues. Germline CDR1 and CDR2: SGHTA and FQGNSA. The CDR3, as DNA: TGTGCCAGCAGGCCCCCTAGCGGTGCGAACATTCAGTACTTC. Translation: CASRPPSGANIQYF.

The DNA of the CDR3 is TGTGCCAGCAGCTTAGCGACAGGGACGGGTCAGCCCCAGCATTTT. Protein: CASSLATGTGQPQHF. The chain uses TRBV7-9 and TRBJ1-5, with TRBD1 identical over 7 bases. Germline trimming cut 0 bases from V and 6 bases from J; bases unmatched to any gene: 5. The CDR3 has 15 amino acids. CDR1 and CDR2 (germline): SEHNR, FQNEAQ (reference sequence).

The genes are TRBV11-2 and TRBJ2-7, with unresolved D. The length of the CDR3 is 14 residues. Germline CDR1 reads SGHAT; CDR2 reads FQNNGV. Trimming cost V 5 bases and J 4 bases, with 15 bases left between them. This CDR3 is CASSPAPAEYEQYF. In DNA, the CDR3 is TGTGCCAGCAGCCCCGCCCCGGCAGAATACGAGCAGTACTTC.

This clone appeared a few times. The rearrangement joins TRBV18 to TRBJ1-1, with TRBD1 identical over 8 bases. CDR1 is KGHSH, CDR2 LQKENI, per germline. This CDR3 comprises 15 residues. Trimming at V came to 2 bases and at J to 4 bases, leaving 6 bases not matched to a gene. This chain's CDR3 is CASSPGQGFGTEAFF. DNA for the CDR3: TGTGCCAGCTCACCAGGACAGGGCTTTGGCACTGAAGCTTTCTTT.

The V gene is TRBV5-5, the J gene TRBJ1-5; no clear D. Germline CDR1 and CDR2: SGHKS and YYEKEE (reference sequence). Trimming pared 1 base from V and 4 bases from J, leaving 6 bases between. The CDR3 runs to 13 residues. As DNA, the CDR3 is TGTGCCAGCAGCTTGAGGGAGAATCAGCCCCAGCATTTT. Translation: CASSLRENQPQHF. Looking up the rest from reference TRBV5-5 and TRBJ1-5 gives the full variable domain: DAGVTQSPTHLIKTRGQQVTLRCSPISGHKSVSWYQQVLGQGPQFIFQYYEKEERGRGNFPDRFSARQFPNYSSELNVNALLLGDSALYLCASSLRENQPQHFGDGTRLSIL.

This chain's CDR3 is CASSRPGSGRTSYNEQFF. The CDR3 nucleotides are TGCGCCAGCAGCCGCCCGGGAAGCGGGAGGACTTCCTACAATGAGCAGTTCTTC. The chain recombines TRBV5-1 with TRBJ2-1; 9 bases line up with TRBD2. CDR1 and CDR2 from the germline V gene are SGHRS and YFSETQ. The J segment lost 1 base and the V segment lost 4 bases, leaving 12 bases of the junction unmatched. CDR3 length: 18 amino acids. Supplemented by reference TRBV5-1 and TRBJ2-1, the full variable domain reads KAGVTQTPRYLIKTRGQQVTLSCSPISGHRSVSWYQQTPGQGLQFLFEYFSETQRNKGNFPGRFSGRQFSNSRSEMNVSTLELGDSALYLCASSRPGSGRTSYNEQFFGPGTRLTVL.

The rearrangement joins TRBV6-5 to TRBJ2-3; the match to TRBD2 covers 11 bases. Germline V gene sequence: CDR1 MNHEY, CDR2 SVGAGI. The J segment lost 0 bases and the V segment lost 2 bases, leaving 1 base of the junction unmatched. This CDR3 is built from 16 residues. Here the CDR3 DNA reads TGTGCCAGCAGTTACCGGACTAGCGGGAGCACAGATACGCAGTATTTT. Encoded protein: CASSYRTSGSTDTQYF.

The J gene is TRBJ2-3, the V gene TRBV9; 16 nucleotides agree with TRBD2. Germline assignment: CDR1 SGDLS and CDR2 YYNGEE. This CDR3 region has 17 residues. V shed 0 bases, J shed 6 bases, and the junction held 4 bases outside the gene matches. The CDR3 nucleotides are TGTGCCAGCAGCGTAGGAGGGACTAGCGGGAGGGCCGATACGCAGTATTTT. It specifies CASSVGGTSGRADTQYF.

Note on this clone: Relative to the germline gene, one junction end is altered; a read error may explain this. The genes are TRBV18 and TRBJ1-6; D is undetermined. Germline loops: CDR1 KGHSH, CDR2 LQKENI. CDR3 length: 11 residues. As DNA, the CDR3 is TGTGCCAGCTCACCAACGGCCCACGCGGACTTT. Protein: CASSPTAHADF.

This chain connects TRBV29-1 to TRBJ1-2; 7 bases are a match to TRBD1. Germline CDR1 is SQVTM and CDR2 is ANQGSEA. The CDR3 loop spans 13 amino acids. Germline trimming cut 4 bases from V and 8 bases from J; bases unmatched to any gene: 10. The CDR3 DNA reads as TGCAGCGTTGCGCATGACAGGGTGCGAGGCTACACCTTC. Translating gives CSVAHDRVRGYTF.

This rearrangement joins TRBV7-9 to TRBJ2-1; the D gene is possibly TRBD2 (6 bases). The germline V gene has CDR1 SEHNR and CDR2 FQNEAQ (reference sequence). Trimming removed 5 bases at V and 7 bases at J, with 21 bases between. This CDR3 region has 16 residues. This CDR3 is CASSMYPTGGANEQFF. The DNA for the CDR3 is TGTGCCAGCAGCATGTACCCGACCGGAGGGGCGAATGAGCAGTTCTTC. Variable domain in full (rest from reference TRBV7-9 and TRBJ2-1): DTGVSQNPRHKITKRGQNVTFRCDPISEHNRLYWYRQTLGQGPEFLTYFQNEAQLEKSRLLSDRFSAERPKGSFSTLEIQRTEQGDSAMYLCASSMYPTGGANEQFFGPGTRLTVL.

This clone was observed once. The chain carries TRBV9 and TRBJ2-7; unclear D gene. V was pared by 4 bases and J by 0 bases, with 11 bases between. This CDR3 comprises 14 residues. Germline CDR1 and CDR2: SGDLS and YYNGEE. CDR3 coding DNA: TGTGCCAGCAGCATCCGACCAAGCTCCTACGAGCAGTACTTC. Residues: CASSIRPSSYEQYF.

DNA for the CDR3: TGTGCCAGCAGCTTAGGGGGTATGAACACTGAAGCTTTCTTT. Protein sequence: CASSLGGMNTEAFF. The V and J genes are TRBV11-1 and TRBJ1-1; no clear D gene. CDR1 and CDR2 (germline): SGHAT, FQDESV (reference sequence). Trimming shortened V by 1 base and J by 0 bases, and 6 bases separated the two germline ends. CDR3 size: 14 residues.